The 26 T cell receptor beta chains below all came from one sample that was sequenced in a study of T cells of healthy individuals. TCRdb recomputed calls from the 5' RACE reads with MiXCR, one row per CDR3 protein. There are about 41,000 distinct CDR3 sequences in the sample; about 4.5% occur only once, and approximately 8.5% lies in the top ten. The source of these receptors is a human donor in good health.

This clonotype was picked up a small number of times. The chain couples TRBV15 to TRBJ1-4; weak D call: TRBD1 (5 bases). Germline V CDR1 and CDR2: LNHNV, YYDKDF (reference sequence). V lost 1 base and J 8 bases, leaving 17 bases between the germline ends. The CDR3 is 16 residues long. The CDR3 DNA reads TGTGCCACCAGCAGAGCCCGCATCGGGGGGAAGGAAAAACTGTTTTTT. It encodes CATSRARIGGKEKLFF.

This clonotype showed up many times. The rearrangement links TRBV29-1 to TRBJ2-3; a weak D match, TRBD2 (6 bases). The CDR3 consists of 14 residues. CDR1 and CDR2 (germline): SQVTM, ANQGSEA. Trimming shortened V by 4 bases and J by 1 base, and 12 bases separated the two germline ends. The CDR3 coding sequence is TGCAGCGTTGTATCGGGGGTCCGCACAGATACGCAGTATTTT. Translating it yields CSVVSGVRTDTQYF.

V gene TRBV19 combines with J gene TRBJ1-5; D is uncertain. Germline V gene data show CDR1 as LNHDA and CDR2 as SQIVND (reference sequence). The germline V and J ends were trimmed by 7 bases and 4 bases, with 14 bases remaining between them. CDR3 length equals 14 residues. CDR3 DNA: TGTGCCAGTACCATGAAATCCGCGAATCAGCCCCAGCATTTT. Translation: CASTMKSANQPQHF.

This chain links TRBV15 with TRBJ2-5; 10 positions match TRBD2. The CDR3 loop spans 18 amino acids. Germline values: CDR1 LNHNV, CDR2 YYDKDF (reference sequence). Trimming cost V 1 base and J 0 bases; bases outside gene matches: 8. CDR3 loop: CATSRARLTSGYQETQYF. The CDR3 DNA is TGTGCCACCAGCAGAGCGAGGTTGACTAGCGGGTACCAAGAGACCCAGTACTTC.

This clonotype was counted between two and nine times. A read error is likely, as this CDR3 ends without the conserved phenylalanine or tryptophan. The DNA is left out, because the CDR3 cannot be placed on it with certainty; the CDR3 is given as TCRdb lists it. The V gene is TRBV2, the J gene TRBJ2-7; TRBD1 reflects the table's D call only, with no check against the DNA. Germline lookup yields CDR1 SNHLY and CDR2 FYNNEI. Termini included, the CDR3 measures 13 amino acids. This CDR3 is CASSAAGRGPTPL.

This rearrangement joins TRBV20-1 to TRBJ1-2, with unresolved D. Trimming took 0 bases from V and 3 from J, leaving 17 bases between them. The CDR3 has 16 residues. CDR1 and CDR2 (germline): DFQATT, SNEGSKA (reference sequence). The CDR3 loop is CSAREPRGRWDYGYTF. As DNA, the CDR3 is TGCAGTGCTAGAGAGCCCCGCGGGCGATGGGACTATGGCTACACCTTC.

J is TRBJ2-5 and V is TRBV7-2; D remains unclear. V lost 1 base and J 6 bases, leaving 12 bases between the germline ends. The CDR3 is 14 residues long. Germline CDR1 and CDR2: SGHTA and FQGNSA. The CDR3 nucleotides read TGTGCCAGCAGCTTAGATGGTGGGAAAAAGACCCAGTACTTC. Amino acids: CASSLDGGKKTQYF.

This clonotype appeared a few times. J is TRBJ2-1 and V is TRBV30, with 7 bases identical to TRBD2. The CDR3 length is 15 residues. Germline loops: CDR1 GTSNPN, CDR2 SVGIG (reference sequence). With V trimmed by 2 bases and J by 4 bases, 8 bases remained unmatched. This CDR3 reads CAWSSKGLEYNEQFF. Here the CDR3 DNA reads TGTGCCTGGAGTTCTAAAGGACTAGAGTACAATGAGCAGTTCTTC.

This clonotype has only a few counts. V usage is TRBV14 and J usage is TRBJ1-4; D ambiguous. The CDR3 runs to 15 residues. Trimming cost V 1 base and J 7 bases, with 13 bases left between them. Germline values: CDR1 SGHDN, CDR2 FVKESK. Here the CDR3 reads CASSQATPGAEKLFF. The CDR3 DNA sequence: TGTGCCAGCAGCCAAGCTACTCCCGGAGCTGAAAAACTGTTTTTT.

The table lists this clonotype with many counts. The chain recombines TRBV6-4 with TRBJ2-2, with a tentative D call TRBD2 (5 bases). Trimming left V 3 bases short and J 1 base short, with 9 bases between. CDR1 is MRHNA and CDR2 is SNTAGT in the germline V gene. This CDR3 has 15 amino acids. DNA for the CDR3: TGTGCCAGCAGTGAGGAGGCCGGGAACACCGGGGAGCTGTTTTTT. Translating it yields CASSEEAGNTGELFF.

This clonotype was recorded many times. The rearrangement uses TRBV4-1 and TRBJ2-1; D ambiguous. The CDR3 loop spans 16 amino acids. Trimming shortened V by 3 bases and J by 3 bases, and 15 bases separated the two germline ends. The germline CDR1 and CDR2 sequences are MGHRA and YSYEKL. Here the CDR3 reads CASSQATPSGYNEQFF. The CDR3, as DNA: TGCGCCAGCAGCCAGGCTACACCCTCCGGCTACAATGAGCAGTTCTTC.

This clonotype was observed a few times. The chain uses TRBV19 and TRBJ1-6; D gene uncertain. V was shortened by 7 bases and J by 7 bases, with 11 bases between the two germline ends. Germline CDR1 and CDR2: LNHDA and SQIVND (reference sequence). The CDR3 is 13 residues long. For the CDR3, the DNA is TGTGCCAGTAAGCTGGCAGCGAATTCACCCCTCCACTTT. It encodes CASKLAANSPLHF. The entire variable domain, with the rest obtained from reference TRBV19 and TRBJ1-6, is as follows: DGGITQSPKYLFRKEGQNVTLSCEQNLNHDAMYWYRQDPGQGLRLIYYSQIVNDFQKGDIAEGYSVSREKKESFPLTVTSAQKNPTAFYLCASKLAANSPLHFGNGTRLTVT.

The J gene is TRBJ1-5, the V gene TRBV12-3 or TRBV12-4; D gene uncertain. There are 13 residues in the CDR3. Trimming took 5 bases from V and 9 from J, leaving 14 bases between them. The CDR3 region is CASSLPGSGPQHF. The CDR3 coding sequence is TGTGCCAGCAGTCTACCGGGCTCGGGGCCCCAGCATTTT.

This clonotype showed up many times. Here the CDR3 DNA reads TGTGCCAGCAGTTACGAGAAGAACACTGAAGCTTTCTTT. Amino acids: CASSYEKNTEAFF. This chain connects TRBV6-5 to TRBJ1-1; D is ambiguous. Germline V lookup: CDR1 MNHEY, CDR2 SVGAGI. V dropped 2 bases and J dropped 1 base, with 5 bases sitting between them. The CDR3 consists of 13 residues.

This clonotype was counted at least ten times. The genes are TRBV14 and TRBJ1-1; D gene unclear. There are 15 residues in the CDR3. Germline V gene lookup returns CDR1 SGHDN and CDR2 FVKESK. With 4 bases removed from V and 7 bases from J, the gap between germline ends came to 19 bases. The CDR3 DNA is TGTGCCAGCAGCCCCCGGACGGAGTTCTACCGTGAAGCTTTCTTT. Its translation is CASSPRTEFYREAFF.

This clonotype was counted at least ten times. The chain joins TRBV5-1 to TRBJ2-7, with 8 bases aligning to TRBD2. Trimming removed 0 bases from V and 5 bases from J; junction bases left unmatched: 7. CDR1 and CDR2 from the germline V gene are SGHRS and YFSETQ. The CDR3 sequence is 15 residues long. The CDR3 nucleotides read TGCGCCAGCAGCTTGGTCTCCAGCGGGAGCGACGAGCAGTACTTC. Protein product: CASSLVSSGSDEQYF.

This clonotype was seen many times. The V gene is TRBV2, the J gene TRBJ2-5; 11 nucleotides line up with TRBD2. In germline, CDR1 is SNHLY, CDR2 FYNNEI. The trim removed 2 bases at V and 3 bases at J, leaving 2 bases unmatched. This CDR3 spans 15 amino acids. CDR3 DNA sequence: TGTGCCAGCAGTGAACAGGGACTAGCGGAAGAGACCCAGTACTTC. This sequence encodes CASSEQGLAEETQYF.

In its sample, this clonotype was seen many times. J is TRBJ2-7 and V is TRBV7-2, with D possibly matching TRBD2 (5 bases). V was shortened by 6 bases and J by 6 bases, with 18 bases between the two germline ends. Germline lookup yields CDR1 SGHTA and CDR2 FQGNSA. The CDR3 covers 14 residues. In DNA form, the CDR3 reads TGTGCCAGCAGATCCGGGTGGGTGGCGGGCGAGCAGTACTTC. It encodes CASRSGWVAGEQYF. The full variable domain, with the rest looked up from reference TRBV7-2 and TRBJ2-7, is GAGVSQSPSNKVTEKGKDVELRCDPISGHTALYWYRQSLGQGLEFLIYFQGNSAPDKSGLPSDRFSAERTGGSVSTLTIQRTQQEDSAVYLCASRSGWVAGEQYFGPGTRLTVT.

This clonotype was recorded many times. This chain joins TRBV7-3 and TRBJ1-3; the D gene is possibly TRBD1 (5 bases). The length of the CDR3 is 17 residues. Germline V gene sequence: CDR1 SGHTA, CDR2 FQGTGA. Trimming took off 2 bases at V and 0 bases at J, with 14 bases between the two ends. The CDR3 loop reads CASSLFPQGHSGNTIYF. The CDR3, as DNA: TGTGCCAGCAGCTTATTCCCTCAGGGTCACTCTGGAAACACCATATATTTT.

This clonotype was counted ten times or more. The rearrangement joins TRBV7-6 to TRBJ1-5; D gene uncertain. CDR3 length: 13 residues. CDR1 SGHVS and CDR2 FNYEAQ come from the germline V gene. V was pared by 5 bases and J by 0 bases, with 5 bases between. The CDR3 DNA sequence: TGTGCCAGCAGCCGTAATAGCAATCAGCCCCAGCATTTT. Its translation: CASSRNSNQPQHF.

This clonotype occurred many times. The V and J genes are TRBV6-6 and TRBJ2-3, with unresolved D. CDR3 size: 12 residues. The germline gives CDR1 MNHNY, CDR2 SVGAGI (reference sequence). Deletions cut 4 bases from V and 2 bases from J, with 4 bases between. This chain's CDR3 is CASSSNTDTQYF. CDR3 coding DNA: TGTGCCAGCAGTTCCAACACAGATACGCAGTATTTT.

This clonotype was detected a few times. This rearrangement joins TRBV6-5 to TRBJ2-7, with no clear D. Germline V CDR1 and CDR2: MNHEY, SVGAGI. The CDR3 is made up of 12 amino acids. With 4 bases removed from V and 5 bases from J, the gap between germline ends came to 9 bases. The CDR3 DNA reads TGTGCCAGCAGTTCAGGTTCGCACGAGCAGTACTTC. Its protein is CASSSGSHEQYF.

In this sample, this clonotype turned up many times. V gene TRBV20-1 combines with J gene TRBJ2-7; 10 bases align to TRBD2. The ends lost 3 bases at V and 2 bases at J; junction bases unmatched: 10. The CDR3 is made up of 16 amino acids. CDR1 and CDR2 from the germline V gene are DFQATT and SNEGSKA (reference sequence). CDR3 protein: CSASPPRLAGAYEQYF. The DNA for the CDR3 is TGCAGTGCTAGTCCCCCCAGGCTAGCGGGGGCCTACGAGCAGTACTTC.

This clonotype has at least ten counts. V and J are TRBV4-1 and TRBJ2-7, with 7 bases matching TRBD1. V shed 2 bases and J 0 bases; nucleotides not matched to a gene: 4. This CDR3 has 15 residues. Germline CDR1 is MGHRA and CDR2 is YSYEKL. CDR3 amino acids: CASSQTTGYSYEQYF. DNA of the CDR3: TGCGCCAGCAGCCAAACGACAGGGTACTCCTACGAGCAGTACTTC.

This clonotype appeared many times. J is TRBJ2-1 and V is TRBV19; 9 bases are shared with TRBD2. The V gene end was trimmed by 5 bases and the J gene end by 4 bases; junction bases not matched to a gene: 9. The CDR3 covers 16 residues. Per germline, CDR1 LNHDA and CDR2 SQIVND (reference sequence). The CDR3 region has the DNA TGTGCCAGTAGTGCAATTCGGGGACTAGCTTACAATGAGCAGTTCTTC. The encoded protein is CASSAIRGLAYNEQFF.

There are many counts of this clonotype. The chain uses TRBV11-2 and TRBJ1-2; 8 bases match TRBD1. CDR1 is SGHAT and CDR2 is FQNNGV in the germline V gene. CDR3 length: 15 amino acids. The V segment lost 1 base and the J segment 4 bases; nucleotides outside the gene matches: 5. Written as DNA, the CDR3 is TGTGCCAGCAGCTTAGTAGGGACAGGCCTCTATGGCTACACCTTC. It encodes CASSLVGTGLYGYTF.